The text below deals with one T cell receptor (beta chain). Its target is not known. V shed 6 bases and J shed 0 bases, with 11 bases lying between them. CDR1 is MDHEN and CDR2 is SYDVKM in the germline V gene. CDR3 length: 15 amino acids. This entry is derived from a study of radiotherapy plus CTLA-4 blockade in lung cancer. On the study more broadly: Of all patients, around 19% responded objectively and around 31% showed disease control. Regarding the study as a whole: Radiotherapy was combined with ipilimumab, and tumor-derived TCR clones then expanded in blood. The best prediction of response reportedly came from early blood T cell clone dynamics, with interferon-beta.

Focal radiation plus CTLA-4 blockade with ipilimumab was administered to patients who had chemo-refractory metastatic non-small-cell lung cancer. Generated by immunoSEQ multiplex PCR, the TCRdb table keeps only in-frame clones and is missing some. The top ten clones hold roughly 0.82% of a sample with roughly 86,000 clones, roughly four fifths of them seen once. The sequence was collected from a human donor with non-small cell lung cancer who had stable disease on radiotherapy plus ipilimumab. The material sequenced was peripheral blood, taken from a patient treated with radiotherapy plus ipilimumab. J is TRBJ1-4 and V is TRBV28; D is unclear. The CDR3 coding sequence is TGTGCCAGCAGCCTCACGCGTGCAACTAATGAAAAACTGTTTTTT. Translating it yields CASSLTRATNEKLFF.